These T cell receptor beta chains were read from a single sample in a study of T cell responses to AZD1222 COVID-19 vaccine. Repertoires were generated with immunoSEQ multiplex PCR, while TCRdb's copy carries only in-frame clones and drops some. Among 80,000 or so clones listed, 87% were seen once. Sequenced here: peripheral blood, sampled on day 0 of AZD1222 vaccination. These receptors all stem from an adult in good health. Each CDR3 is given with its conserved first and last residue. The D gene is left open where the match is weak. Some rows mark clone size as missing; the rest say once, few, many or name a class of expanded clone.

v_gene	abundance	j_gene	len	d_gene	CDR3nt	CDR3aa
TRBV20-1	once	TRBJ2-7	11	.	TGCAGTGCTAGCAGTACCTACGAGCAGTACTTC	CSASSTYEQYF
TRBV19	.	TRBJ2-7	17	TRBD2	TGTGCCAGTAGCTCCTCCGAGCGGGAGATTTTACCCTACGAGCAGTACTTC	CASSSSEREILPYEQYF
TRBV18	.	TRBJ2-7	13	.	TGTGCCAGCTCACCACCGGTTTCCTACGAGCAGTACTTC	CASSPPVSYEQYF
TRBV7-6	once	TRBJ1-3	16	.	TGTGCCAGCAGCTCTGAGACCGGGGACTCTGGAAACACCATATATTTT	CASSSETGDSGNTIYF
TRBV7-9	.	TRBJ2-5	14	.	TGTGCCAGCAGCTTAAGTAGGGTTGGGAAGACCCAGTACTTC	CASSLSRVGKTQYF
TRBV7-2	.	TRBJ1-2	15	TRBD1	TGTGCCAGCAGCCTAAACCAGGGGGCTGGGTATGGCTACACCTTC	CASSLNQGAGYGYTF
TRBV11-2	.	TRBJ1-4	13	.	TGTGCCAGCAGCTTAGTCTATGGGGAAAAACTGTTTTTT	CASSLVYGEKLFF
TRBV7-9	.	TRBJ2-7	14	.	TGTGCCAGCAGCTTAGCGGGATACTCCTACGAGCAGTACTTC	CASSLAGYSYEQYF
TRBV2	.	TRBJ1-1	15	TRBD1	TGTGCCAGCACCACAGGGACAGCCACGAACACTGAAGCTTTCTTT	CASTTGTATNTEAFF
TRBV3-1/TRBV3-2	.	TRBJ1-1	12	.	TGTGCCAGCAGTGCTGACCGATATGAAGCTTTCTTT	CASSADRYEAFF
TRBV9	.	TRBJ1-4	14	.	TGTGCCAGCAGCCCGGGGAGGGCCGGTGAAAAACTGTTTTTT	CASSPGRAGEKLFF
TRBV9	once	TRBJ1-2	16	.	TGTGCCAGCAGCGAACCGGACGGACGGCCCAATTATGGCTACACCTTC	CASSEPDGRPNYGYTF